Listed below are T cell receptor beta chains from one sample, sequenced in a study of Graves' ophthalmopathy and Graves' hyperthyroidism. TCRdb recomputed calls from the multiplex PCR reads with MiXCR, one row per CDR3 protein. The top ten hold roughly 2.6% of the sample, which has some 370,000 distinct CDR3 sequences, roughly a sixth seen once. The material sequenced was peripheral blood. The receptors were sampled from an adult woman with stable Graves' hyperthyroidism. Both conserved end residues are part of each CDR3. D genes are given only for firm matches. The size field is filled for only some rows; it gives once, few, many or a size class.

clone_size: many
j_call: TRBJ2-5
d_call: TRBD2
v_call: TRBV4-2
cdr3_aa: CASSQQLGLAGETQYF
cdr3_nt: TGTGCCAGCAGCCAACAGCTCGGGCTAGCGGGGGAGACCCAGTACTTC

clone_size: many
j_call: TRBJ1-5
d_call: TRBD1
v_call: TRBV28
cdr3_aa: CASSLYGNRGRQPQHF
cdr3_nt: TGTGCCAGCAGTTTATATGGGAACAGGGGTCGCCAGCCCCAGCATTTT

clone_size: .
j_call: TRBJ1-1
d_call: .
v_call: TRBV6-1
cdr3_aa: CASRDSQAFF
cdr3_nt: TGTGCCAGCAGGGACAGCCAGGCTTTCTTT

clone_size: .
j_call: TRBJ1-1
d_call: .
v_call: TRBV12-3/TRBV12-4
cdr3_aa: CASSNVLNTEAFF
cdr3_nt: TGTGCCAGCAGTAACGTCCTGAACACTGAAGCTTTCTTT

clone_size: many
j_call: TRBJ1-1
d_call: .
v_call: TRBV5-1
cdr3_aa: CASSLVFNREKTEAFF
cdr3_nt: TGCGCCAGCAGCTTGGTGTTTAACAGGGAGAAGACTGAAGCTTTCTTT

clone_size: many
j_call: TRBJ2-2
d_call: .
v_call: TRBV24-1
cdr3_aa: CATSDITGTGELFF
cdr3_nt: TGTGCCACCAGTGATATCACAGGGACCGGGGAGCTGTTTTTT

clone_size: many
j_call: TRBJ2-7
d_call: TRBD1
v_call: TRBV24-1
cdr3_aa: CATSPDRSSDEQYF
cdr3_nt: TGTGCCACCAGTCCGGACAGGTCCAGCGACGAGCAGTACTTC

clone_size: many
j_call: TRBJ2-4
d_call: .
v_call: TRBV28
cdr3_aa: CAGGDLAKNIQYF
cdr3_nt: TGTGCCGGAGGGGACCTAGCCAAAAACATTCAGTACTTC

clone_size: .
j_call: TRBJ1-5
d_call: TRBD1
v_call: TRBV4-1
cdr3_aa: CASSQETGGLSQPQHF
cdr3_nt: TGCGCCAGCAGCCAAGAGACAGGGGGCTTGAGTCAGCCCCAGCATTTT

clone_size: many
j_call: TRBJ1-5
d_call: .
v_call: TRBV19
cdr3_aa: CASSIDGGNQPQHF
cdr3_nt: TGTGCCAGTAGTATAGACGGGGGGAATCAGCCCCAGCATTTT

clone_size: many
j_call: TRBJ2-7
d_call: .
v_call: TRBV29-1
cdr3_aa: CSVRGDSIDPSYEQYF
cdr3_nt: TGCAGCGTTAGGGGGGACAGCATTGACCCCTCCTACGAGCAGTACTTC

clone_size: many
j_call: TRBJ2-7
d_call: TRBD2
v_call: TRBV13
cdr3_aa: CASSMGGSKSEQYF
cdr3_nt: TGTGCCAGCAGCATGGGCGGGAGTAAATCCGAGCAGTACTTC

clone_size: many
j_call: TRBJ1-2
d_call: .
v_call: TRBV7-2
cdr3_aa: CASSLRRFGRDGYTF
cdr3_nt: TGTGCCAGCAGCTTACGCCGGTTCGGCAGGGATGGCTACACCTTC

clone_size: many
j_call: TRBJ1-2
d_call: TRBD1
v_call: TRBV12-3/TRBV12-4
cdr3_aa: CASSQTPWTGPNYGYTF
cdr3_nt: TGTGCCAGCAGCCAAACCCCTTGGACAGGGCCAAACTATGGCTACACCTTC

clone_size: many
j_call: TRBJ2-5
d_call: .
v_call: TRBV5-1
cdr3_aa: CASSPSEETQYF
cdr3_nt: TGCGCCAGCAGCCCGTCCGAGGAGACCCAGTACTTC

clone_size: few
j_call: TRBJ2-2
d_call: .
v_call: TRBV29-1
cdr3_aa: CSVKGDSGELFF
cdr3_nt: TGCAGCGTTAAAGGGGATTCCGGGGAGCTGTTTTTT

clone_size: few
j_call: TRBJ2-5
d_call: .
v_call: TRBV4-1
cdr3_aa: CASSQEGKQEIQYF
cdr3_nt: TGCGCCAGCAGCCAAGAAGGGAAGCAAGAGATCCAGTACTTC

clone_size: many
j_call: TRBJ2-7
d_call: TRBD1
v_call: TRBV20-1
cdr3_aa: CSARDQGERSYEQYF
cdr3_nt: TGCAGTGCTAGAGACCAGGGGGAACGATCCTACGAGCAGTACTTC

clone_size: .
j_call: TRBJ2-4
d_call: .
v_call: TRBV6-5
cdr3_aa: CASSFSLEGAKNIQYF
cdr3_nt: TGTGCCAGCAGTTTTTCCCTTGAAGGGGCCAAAAACATTCAGTACTTC

clone_size: many
j_call: TRBJ2-7
d_call: .
v_call: TRBV7-2
cdr3_aa: CASSLARELSYEQYF
cdr3_nt: TGTGCCAGCAGCTTAGCGCGGGAACTCTCCTACGAGCAGTACTTC

clone_size: many
j_call: TRBJ2-7
d_call: .
v_call: TRBV29-1
cdr3_aa: CSVASGTYEQYF
cdr3_nt: TGCAGCGTTGCGAGCGGAACCTACGAGCAGTACTTC

clone_size: many
j_call: TRBJ1-1
d_call: .
v_call: TRBV19
cdr3_aa: CASSIERATEAFF
cdr3_nt: TGTGCCAGTAGTATAGAACGAGCTACTGAAGCTTTCTTT

clone_size: many
j_call: TRBJ2-4
d_call: .
v_call: TRBV6-2/TRBV6-3
cdr3_aa: CASTTEHSVPKNIQYF
cdr3_nt: TGTGCCAGCACCACCGAACACTCCGTTCCCAAAAACATTCAGTACTTC

clone_size: many
j_call: TRBJ2-7
d_call: TRBD1
v_call: TRBV12-5
cdr3_aa: CASGLIAQGSYEQYF
cdr3_nt: TGTGCTAGTGGTTTGATCGCACAGGGGTCCTACGAGCAGTACTTC

clone_size: few
j_call: TRBJ2-4
d_call: .
v_call: TRBV12-3/TRBV12-4
cdr3_aa: CASSPPEGGGDIQYF
cdr3_nt: TGTGCCAGCAGCCCCCCAGAGGGGGGGGGGGACATTCAGTACTTC

clone_size: few
j_call: TRBJ1-1
d_call: .
v_call: TRBV19
cdr3_aa: CASILDTEAFF
cdr3_nt: TGTGCCAGTATTCTGGACACTGAAGCTTTCTTT

clone_size: many
j_call: TRBJ2-7
d_call: TRBD2
v_call: TRBV4-3
cdr3_aa: CASSQVASGRAYEQYF
cdr3_nt: TGCGCCAGCAGCCAAGTTGCCAGCGGGAGGGCCTACGAGCAGTACTTC

clone_size: many
j_call: TRBJ2-7
d_call: .
v_call: TRBV20-1
cdr3_aa: CSADGQNYEQYF
cdr3_nt: TGCAGTGCTGACGGACAGAACTACGAGCAGTACTTC

clone_size: many
j_call: TRBJ2-7
d_call: TRBD1
v_call: TRBV5-1
cdr3_aa: CASSLLQGAPGEQYF
cdr3_nt: TGCGCCAGCAGCTTGCTACAGGGGGCGCCCGGGGAGCAGTACTTC

clone_size: .
j_call: TRBJ2-7
d_call: .
v_call: TRBV27
cdr3_aa: CASQRTSSSYEQYF
cdr3_nt: TGTGCCAGCCAACGGACATCGAGCTCCTACGAGCAGTACTTC

clone_size: many
j_call: TRBJ2-7
d_call: TRBD2
v_call: TRBV2
cdr3_aa: CASRGESGSYEQYF
cdr3_nt: TGTGCCAGCAGGGGTGAAAGCGGGAGTTACGAGCAGTACTTC

clone_size: once
j_call: TRBJ1-2
d_call: .
v_call: TRBV12-3/TRBV12-4
cdr3_aa: CASVLQDGYTF
cdr3_nt: TGTGCCAGCGTACTACAGGATGGTTACACCTTC

clone_size: many
j_call: TRBJ1-1
d_call: .
v_call: TRBV20-1
cdr3_aa: CSARAGGMNTEAFF
cdr3_nt: TGCAGTGCTAGAGCGGGAGGGATGAACACTGAAGCTTTCTTT

clone_size: .
j_call: TRBJ1-2
d_call: TRBD1
v_call: TRBV6-5
cdr3_aa: CASSWDRGHGYTF
cdr3_nt: TGTGCCAGCAGTTGGGACAGGGGCCATGGCTACACCTTC

clone_size: .
j_call: TRBJ2-7
d_call: TRBD1
v_call: TRBV6-1
cdr3_aa: CASSDQGVGQFSYEQYF
cdr3_nt: TGTGCCAGCAGTGATCAGGGGGTGGGACAGTTCTCCTACGAGCAGTACTTC

clone_size: .
j_call: TRBJ2-2
d_call: .
v_call: TRBV20-1
cdr3_aa: CSARDSSNTGELFF
cdr3_nt: TGCAGTGCTAGAGATTCCAGTAACACCGGGGAGCTGTTTTTT

clone_size: .
j_call: TRBJ2-6
d_call: TRBD1
v_call: TRBV4-1
cdr3_aa: CASSRLTGGAGANVLTF
cdr3_nt: TGCGCCAGCAGCAGACTAACAGGGGGCGCCGGGGCCAACGTCCTGACTTTC

clone_size: many
j_call: TRBJ1-3
d_call: TRBD1
v_call: TRBV6-2/TRBV6-3
cdr3_aa: CASSYPAGGGPGNTIYF
cdr3_nt: TGTGCCAGCAGTTACCCCGCAGGGGGCGGTCCTGGAAACACCATATATTTT

clone_size: once
j_call: TRBJ2-7
d_call: .
v_call: TRBV6-5
cdr3_aa: CASSYSAERSYEQYF
cdr3_nt: TGTGCCAGCAGTTACTCGGCGGAGCGCTCCTACGAGCAGTACTTC

clone_size: .
j_call: TRBJ2-5
d_call: .
v_call: TRBV4-2
cdr3_aa: CASSQDRTGKETQYF
cdr3_nt: TGTGCCAGCAGCCAAGATCGGACCGGGAAAGAGACCCAGTACTTC

clone_size: .
j_call: TRBJ1-2
d_call: .
v_call: TRBV4-1
cdr3_aa: CASSQAPGVDYGYTF
cdr3_nt: TGCGCCAGCAGCCAAGCTCCAGGGGTTGACTATGGCTACACCTTC